The clone carrying this TCR beta chain was seen a few times. V was clipped by 3 bases and J by 3 bases, with 7 bases between them. Germline loops: CDR1 SGDLS, CDR2 YYNGEE. This CDR3 has 12 residues. Amplified regions were TCR beta CDR3 sequences from RNA transcripts. HTBI primers were the set used in a first-round RT-PCR of the TCR CDR3. TCRdb re-derived calls from the multiplex PCR reads in MiXCR, one entry per CDR3 protein. This sample yields roughly 840,000 distinct CDR3 sequences, of which 38% are seen a single time; around 9.3% belongs to the top ten. These data are taken from a study of T cells in Graves' hyperthyroidism and ophthalmopathy. No progression to ophthalmopathy during 18 months of follow-up defined stable disease. Newly diagnosed patients aged 18 to 65 had hyperthyroidism of under 2 months' duration.

The source is a man aged 18 to 30 with Graves' hyperthyroidism. This sequence joins TRBV9 and TRBJ2-7; D is unresolved. The sequenced sample consisted of blood. CDR3 sequence reads: CASSANFYEQYF. CDR3 sequence (DNA): TGTGCCAGCAGCGCGAACTTCTACGAGCAGTACTTC.